This TCR beta chain was found in a study of T cell responses to AZD1222 COVID-19 vaccine. Findings and limits, study-wide: Targeting of unmutated variant regions was reportedly seen in nearly half of spike-specific TCRs. Spike-spanning, vaccine-associated CD4 TCRs were dominant at 160-218 and 743-854.

TCRdb keeps only in-frame clones here, not all; method: immunoSEQ multiplex PCR. The sample shows more than 120,000 clones, roughly nine tenths of them seen only once. The CDR3 contains 17 residues. V lost 6 bases, J lost 2 bases, and 15 bases stayed unmatched. Germline assignment: CDR1 GTSNPN and CDR2 SVGIG (reference sequence). Turning to this clone: Its antigen remains unidentified.

Sample: peripheral blood, taken 28 days after the second AZD1222 dose. This chain uses TRBV30 with TRBJ2-2; 7 bases align to TRBD2. This TCR was recovered from an adult who received the AZD1222 COVID-19 vaccine. The CDR3 region is CACQLVAGTQNTGELFF. DNA for the CDR3: TGTGCCTGCCAGTTGGTAGCGGGCACCCAAAACACCGGGGAGCTGTTTTTT. The full variable domain, its missing parts supplied by reference TRBV30 and TRBJ2-2, is SQTIHQWPATLVQPVGSPLSLECTVEGTSNPNLYWYRQAAGRGLQLLFYSVGIGQISSEVPQNLSASRPQDRQFILSSKKLLLSDSGFYLCACQLVAGTQNTGELFFGEGSRLTVL.